The clone carrying this TCR beta chain was counted only a few times. The germline gives CDR1 LNHNV, CDR2 YYDKDF (reference sequence). The CDR3 runs 14 residues. V was cut by 6 bases and J by 0 bases, with 11 bases left in between. Combining a sample-barcoded 5' primer with a J-beta primer mix, a second PCR ran for about 7 to 11 cycles. TCRdb ran MiXCR on the 5' RACE reads and lists one entry per CDR3 protein. Seen here are about 1.1 million distinct CDR3 sequences, approximately 38% observed once, and the top ten hold under 15%. The data derive from a study of blood T cells in healthy people across ages.

The genes are TRBV15 and TRBJ1-1; possible D gene TRBD1, 6 bases. The sequence was collected from a man aged 18 to 29 in good health. Sequenced material: blood. CDR3 region: CATSDRILNTEAFF. The CDR3 DNA follows: TGTGCCACCAGTGACAGGATTTTGAACACTGAAGCTTTCTTT. Using reference TRBV15 and TRBJ1-1 for the parts outside the CDR3, the full variable domain is DAMVIQNPRYQVTQFGKPVTLSCSQTLNHNVMYWYQQKSSQAPKLLFHYYDKDFNNEADTPDNFQSRRPNTSFCFLDIRSPGLGDTAMYLCATSDRILNTEAFFGQGTRLTVV.